This entry lists 28 T cell receptor beta chains sequenced from one sample in a study of regulatory T cells in long-lasting Graves disease. The time point: persistent/refractory GD, antithyroid drugs over 5 years with positive TRAb. The authors made the TCR library using RNA they extracted from PBMCs. Building of the TCR beta libraries involved iRepertoire HTBI primers and Arm-PCR of CDR3 regions. TCRdb recomputed calls from the multiplex PCR reads with MiXCR, one row per CDR3 protein. The table lists about 470,000 distinct CDR3 sequences, 20% to 25% of them singletons, with roughly 7% in the top ten. The sequencing used peripheral blood mononuclear cells (PBMCs), collected when the disease was refractory, from a patient treated with antithyroid drugs. The receptors derive from a female donor with Graves disease.

This clonotype was picked up many times. The rearrangement joins TRBV2 to TRBJ2-7; the D gene is possibly TRBD1 (6 bases). Germline V gene data show CDR1 as SNHLY and CDR2 as FYNNEI. The V gene lost 6 bases and the J gene lost 0 bases, with 12 bases spanning the gap. This CDR3 has 14 amino acids. CDR3 amino acids: CASSQGHLSYEQYF. The CDR3 DNA reads TGTGCCAGCAGCCAGGGACACCTCTCCTACGAGCAGTACTTC.

This clonotype came up a few times. The V call is TRBV3-1, the J call TRBJ2-7; D is possibly TRBD2 (6 bases). Trimming left V 0 bases short and J 6 bases short, with 15 bases between. The CDR3 consists of 15 residues. Germline CDR1 is LGHDT and CDR2 is YNNKEL (reference sequence). The CDR3 coding sequence is TGTGCCAGCAGCCAAGATTCGGGGGTTCAGCGCGAGCAGTACTTC. The encoded protein is CASSQDSGVQREQYF.

The J gene is TRBJ2-1, the V gene TRBV28; D unclear. Trimming cost V 2 bases and J 0 bases, with 8 bases left between them. Germline assignment: CDR1 MDHEN and CDR2 SYDVKM. This CDR3 comprises 15 residues. DNA of the CDR3: TGTGCCAGCAGTTTAGGCAGGAGCTCCTACAATGAGCAGTTCTTC. Amino acids: CASSLGRSSYNEQFF.

J is TRBJ1-5 and V is TRBV6-1; D call uncertain. In germline, CDR1 is MNHNS, CDR2 SASEGT. The CDR3 consists of 17 residues. The V end lost 3 bases, the J end lost 0 bases, and 15 bases lay between the germline ends. CDR3 sequence reads: CASSEGYTHPSNQPQHF. The DNA of the CDR3 is TGTGCCAGCAGTGAGGGCTACACGCACCCTAGCAATCAGCCCCAGCATTTT.

Details on this clonotype: This could be a read error, since a much larger clone is one nucleotide away. CDR3 bases: TGTGCCATCAGTGGAAGGGACAGGGGAATAGATGACTACACCTTC. Translation gives CAISGRDRGIDDYTF. The V and J genes are TRBV10-3 and TRBJ1-2, with 10 bases matching TRBD1. The trim removed 4 bases at V and 10 bases at J, leaving 12 bases unmatched. Germline CDR1 is ENHRY and CDR2 is SYGVKD. The CDR3 spans 15 residues.

This clonotype has ten or more counts. The chain links TRBV3-1 to TRBJ2-7; 9 nucleotides agree with TRBD1. The CDR3 is 13 residues long. CDR1 is LGHDT and CDR2 is YNNKEL in the germline V gene (reference sequence). Unmatched junction bases numbered 4, after V lost 1 base and J lost 9 bases. CDR3 sequence reads: CASSQGQGGVQYF. Written as DNA, the CDR3 is TGTGCCAGCAGCCAAGGACAGGGGGGCGTGCAGTACTTC.

This clonotype has more than one count but fewer than ten. The genes are TRBV3-1 and TRBJ2-7; D may correspond to TRBD1 or TRBD2 (6 bases each). Germline V gene lookup returns CDR1 LGHDT and CDR2 YNNKEL (reference sequence). The V end was cut by 3 bases, the J end by 5 bases, with 17 bases between. CDR3 length equals 15 residues. This chain's CDR3 is CASSQGGFSRNEQYF. CDR3 DNA sequence: TGTGCCAGCAGCCAGGGGGGCTTTAGTCGTAACGAGCAGTACTTC.

J is TRBJ2-7 and V is TRBV25-1; 8 positions match TRBD2. The CDR3 has 13 amino acids. Germline V gives CDR1 MGHDK, CDR2 SYGVNS. Trimming took 8 bases from V and 3 from J; bases not matched to a gene: 6. CDR3 coding DNA: TGTGCCAGCGGGCTAGCGGGCAACTACGAGCAGTACTTC. Its protein is CASGLAGNYEQYF.

This chain connects TRBV6-2 or TRBV6-3 to TRBJ1-5; TRBD1 matches at 10 bases. Looked up from germline, CDR1 is MNHEY and CDR2 is SVGEGT. V shed 2 bases and J 2 bases; nucleotides not matched to a gene: 3. CDR3 length: 16 residues. CDR3 DNA: TGTGCCAGCAGTTACATAGGGACAGGGGGCAATCAGCCCCAGCATTTT. Residues: CASSYIGTGGNQPQHF.

This clonotype was counted a few times. The rearrangement uses TRBV6-5 and TRBJ2-1; a possible D gene is TRBD2 (6 bases). There are 16 residues in the CDR3. Germline V CDR1 and CDR2: MNHEY, SVGAGI. With 0 bases removed from V and 0 bases from J, the gap between germline ends came to 9 bases. The CDR3 loop reads CASSYSPTSSYNEQFF. In DNA form, the CDR3 reads TGTGCCAGCAGTTACTCCCCGACTAGCTCCTACAATGAGCAGTTCTTC.

This clonotype was found many times. The chain's CDR3 is CASSLEAVQPQHF. The CDR3 DNA follows: TGTGCCAGCAGTTTAGAAGCTGTTCAGCCCCAGCATTTT. The chain couples TRBV12-3 or TRBV12-4 to TRBJ1-5; D remains ambiguous. The CDR3 contains 13 residues. The V end was cut by 1 base, the J end by 6 bases, with 7 bases between.

This clonotype was picked up a small number of times. This chain connects TRBV3-1 to TRBJ2-5; TRBD2 matches at 9 bases. Germline CDR1 and CDR2: LGHDT and YNNKEL (reference sequence). Trimming at V came to 0 bases and at J to 5 bases, leaving 7 bases not matched to a gene. This CDR3 region has 16 residues. The CDR3 here is CASSQESRGGRETQYF. The CDR3 DNA reads TGTGCCAGCAGCCAAGAATCGCGGGGGGGCCGGGAGACCCAGTACTTC.

This clonotype has ten or more counts. The V call is TRBV3-1, the J call TRBJ1-1, with D possibly TRBD1 on 6 matching bases. With 2 bases removed from V and 3 bases from J, the gap between germline ends came to 10 bases. CDR1 LGHDT and CDR2 YNNKEL come from the germline V gene (reference sequence). This CDR3 comprises 14 residues. CDR3: CASSQNGQYTEAFF. CDR3 coding DNA: TGTGCCAGCAGCCAAAACGGACAGTACACTGAAGCTTTCTTT.

The sample holds many counts of this clonotype. V is TRBV27 and J is TRBJ1-2; 10 nucleotides agree with TRBD1. CDR1 and CDR2 (germline): MNHEY, SMNVEV (reference sequence). This CDR3 has 17 residues. V gave up 5 bases and J gave up 4 bases; unmatched junction bases: 13. CDR3 sequence: CASSQLPGQGLFYGYTF. CDR3 DNA: TGTGCCAGCAGTCAACTGCCGGGACAGGGGTTATTCTATGGCTACACCTTC.

The chain joins TRBV6-2 or TRBV6-3 to TRBJ2-2; D is uncertain. CDR1 and CDR2 (germline): MNHEY, SVGEGT. CDR3 length: 14 residues. V lost 5 bases and J 5 bases, leaving 12 bases between the germline ends. Here the CDR3 reads CASSGAPRTGELFF. DNA of the CDR3: TGTGCCAGCAGTGGAGCTCCTAGGACCGGGGAGCTGTTTTTT.

This clonotype was seen at least ten times. This chain connects TRBV6-5 to TRBJ2-2; 7 bases fit TRBD2. Germline V gives CDR1 MNHEY, CDR2 SVGAGI. The ends lost 2 bases at V and 3 bases at J; junction bases unmatched: 9. The CDR3 extends over 17 amino acids. In nucleotides, the CDR3 is TGTGCCAGCAGTTACCCCGTATGGGGGGGTTACACCGGGGAGCTGTTTTTT. Translating it yields CASSYPVWGGYTGELFF.

A few counts support this clonotype. This chain links TRBV3-1 with TRBJ1-2; D is ambiguous. This CDR3 is 16 amino acids long. Trimming stripped 0 bases from V and 5 bases from J, with 16 bases between. In germline, CDR1 is LGHDT, CDR2 YNNKEL (reference sequence). The CDR3 loop reads CASSQDLSRDLYGYTF. The DNA for the CDR3 is TGTGCCAGCAGCCAAGACTTATCCCGGGATCTGTATGGCTACACCTTC.

In its sample, this clonotype was seen a few times. The chain links TRBV19 to TRBJ1-5; D is unresolved. V gave up 4 bases and J gave up 0 bases, with 16 bases separating them. The germline V gene encodes CDR1 LNHDA and CDR2 SQIVND (reference sequence). The CDR3 totals 17 residues. The CDR3 nucleotides are TGTGCCAGTAGTAAAGTAAGAACAGCCTATAGCAATCAGCCCCAGCATTTT. Protein product: CASSKVRTAYSNQPQHF. Together with reference TRBV19 and TRBJ1-5, the CDR3 gives the full variable domain: DGGITQSPKYLFRKEGQNVTLSCEQNLNHDAMYWYRQDPGQGLRLIYYSQIVNDFQKGDIAEGYSVSREKKESFPLTVTSAQKNPTAFYLCASSKVRTAYSNQPQHFGDGTRLSIL.

This clonotype was detected a few times. The chain recombines TRBV5-1 with TRBJ1-2, with a weak D call TRBD1 (6 bases). The CDR3 sequence is 16 residues long. Per the germline V gene, CDR1 is SGHRS and CDR2 is YFSETQ. V was cut by 4 bases and J by 5 bases, with 21 bases left in between. CDR3 in amino acids: CASSQTGGQSRYGYTF. CDR3 nucleotides: TGCGCCAGCAGCCAGACCGGGGGGCAGTCTCGGTATGGCTACACCTTC.

The rearrangement joins TRBV6-5 to TRBJ2-7; the D is unclear. Germline lookup yields CDR1 MNHEY and CDR2 SVGAGI. V was trimmed by 3 bases and J by 1 base, leaving 13 bases between them. The CDR3 is made up of 15 amino acids. The CDR3 reads CASSYRVVLSYEQYF. For the CDR3, the DNA is TGTGCCAGCAGTTATAGAGTGGTACTGTCCTACGAGCAGTACTTC.

This clonotype has only a few counts. V gene TRBV20-1 combines with J gene TRBJ1-1, with no clear D. The germline CDR1 and CDR2 sequences are DFQATT and SNEGSKA (reference sequence). V gave up 1 base and J gave up 0 bases, with 9 bases separating them. The CDR3 loop spans 14 amino acids. CDR3 loop: CSARARVMNTEAFF. The CDR3 bases are TGCAGTGCTAGAGCGCGGGTCATGAACACTGAAGCTTTCTTT.

The rearrangement joins TRBV5-1 to TRBJ2-5; a possible D gene is TRBD1 (6 bases). V was trimmed by 2 bases and J by 5 bases, leaving 10 bases between them. The CDR3 covers 13 residues. CDR1 SGHRS and CDR2 YFSETQ come from the germline V gene. CDR3 region: CASSLQGWETQYF. For the CDR3, the DNA is TGCGCCAGCAGCTTACAGGGATGGGAGACCCAGTACTTC.

This chain connects TRBV20-1 to TRBJ1-2, with D possibly being TRBD1 (5 bases). This CDR3 has 13 amino acids. Trimming removed 6 bases from V and 9 bases from J, with 20 bases in between. Germline CDR1 is DFQATT and CDR2 is SNEGSKA (reference sequence). Written as DNA, the CDR3 is TGCAGTGCCCCCGACAGCGGGGATGGTCGCTACACCTTC. It codes for CSAPDSGDGRYTF.

This clonotype came up many times. The genes are TRBV11-2 and TRBJ2-5; perhaps D is TRBD1 or TRBD2 (5 bases each). The CDR3 consists of 14 residues. The ends were cut back, 5 bases at V and 1 base at J, with 11 bases in the middle. Germline CDR1 SGHAT, CDR2 FQNNGV. The CDR3 sequence: CASSPPGTQETQYF. CDR3 sequence (DNA): TGTGCCAGCAGCCCCCCCGGGACCCAAGAGACCCAGTACTTC. Variable domain in full (rest from reference TRBV11-2 and TRBJ2-5): EAGVAQSPRYKIIEKRQSVAFWCNPISGHATLYWYQQILGQGPKLLIQFQNNGVVDDSQLPKDRFSAERLKGVDSTLKIQPAKLEDSAVYLCASSPPGTQETQYFGPGTRLLVL.

The chain is built from TRBV6-1 and TRBJ2-5, with no clear D. The V end lost 8 bases, the J end lost 5 bases, and 9 bases lay between the germline ends. The CDR3 is made up of 11 amino acids. Germline values: CDR1 MNHNS, CDR2 SASEGT. Written as DNA, the CDR3 is TGTGCCAGCGGCCGAAAGGAGACCCAGTACTTC. Translating it yields CASGRKETQYF.

This clonotype was seen more than once but under ten times. The rearrangement links TRBV28 to TRBJ2-1; D is ambiguous. This CDR3 comprises 13 residues. In germline, CDR1 is MDHEN, CDR2 SYDVKM. Deletions cut 2 bases from V and 4 bases from J, with 6 bases between. The DNA for the CDR3 is TGTGCCAGCAGTTTACTCAAGTACAATGAGCAGTTCTTC. Protein product: CASSLLKYNEQFF. The complete variable domain, with remaining parts taken from reference TRBV28 and TRBJ2-1, reads DVKVTQSSRYLVKRTGEKVFLECVQDMDHENMFWYRQDPGLGLRLIYFSYDVKMKEKGDIPEGYSVSREKKERFSLILESASTNQTSMYLCASSLLKYNEQFFGPGTRLTVL.

This clonotype was detected ten times or more. The genes are TRBV20-1 and TRBJ1-1, with D perhaps TRBD1 (5 bases). CDR3 length: 18 amino acids. V lost 4 bases and J 4 bases, leaving 28 bases between the germline ends. Per the germline V gene, CDR1 is DFQATT and CDR2 is SNEGSKA (reference sequence). This chain's CDR3 is CSATGKLGRNPRGTEAFF. Written as DNA, the CDR3 is TGCAGTGCTACGGGCAAGCTGGGGCGAAACCCCCGAGGCACTGAAGCTTTCTTT.

This clonotype was observed at least ten times. The rearrangement joins TRBV2 to TRBJ2-7, with 9 nucleotides matching TRBD1. The junction had 6 bases not matched to a gene; V was cut back by 3 bases and J by 0 bases. This CDR3 is 16 amino acids long. The germline CDR1 and CDR2 sequences are SNHLY and FYNNEI. The CDR3 DNA reads as TGTGCCAGCAGTGACCTGGACAGGGGAAGCTCCTACGAGCAGTACTTC. It yields the protein CASSDLDRGSSYEQYF.